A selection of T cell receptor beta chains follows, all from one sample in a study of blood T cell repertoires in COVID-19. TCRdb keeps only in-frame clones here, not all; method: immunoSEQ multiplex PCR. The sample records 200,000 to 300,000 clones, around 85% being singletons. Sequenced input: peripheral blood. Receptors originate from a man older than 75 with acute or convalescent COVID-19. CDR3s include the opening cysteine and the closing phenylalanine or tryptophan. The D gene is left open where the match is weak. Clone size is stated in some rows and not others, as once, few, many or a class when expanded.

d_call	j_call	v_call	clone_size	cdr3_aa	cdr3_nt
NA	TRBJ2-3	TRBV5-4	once	CASSFGTSTDTQYF	TGTGCCAGCAGCTTCGGGACTAGCACAGATACGCAGTATTTT
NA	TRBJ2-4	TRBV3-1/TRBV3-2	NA	CASKPGVEAKNIQYF	TGTGCCAGCAAACCAGGGGTCGAGGCCAAAAACATTCAGTACTTC
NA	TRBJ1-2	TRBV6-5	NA	CASSSFPFGYTF	TGTGCCAGCAGTTCCTTCCCTTTTGGCTACACCTTC
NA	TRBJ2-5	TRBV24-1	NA	CATSDLSLAGETQYF	TGTGCCACCAGTGACCTAAGTTTGGCAGGGGAGACCCAGTACTTC
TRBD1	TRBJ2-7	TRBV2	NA	CASSDFGTGLRSYEQYF	TGTGCCAGCAGTGATTTTGGGACAGGGTTACGCTCCTACGAGCAGTACTTC
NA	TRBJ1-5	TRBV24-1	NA	CATSEGGTLGQPQHF	TGTGCCACCAGTGAGGGGGGGACATTGGGGCAGCCCCAGCATTTT
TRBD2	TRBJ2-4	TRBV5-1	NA	CATGGALMIAKNIQYF	TGCGCCACGGGAGGGGCGCTTATGATAGCCAAAAACATTCAGTACTTC
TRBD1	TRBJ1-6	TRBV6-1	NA	CASSGSRGLHNSPLHF	TGTGCCAGCAGTGGCAGCAGGGGGCTCCATAATTCACCCCTCCACTTT
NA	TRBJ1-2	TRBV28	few	CASSPPDRENYGYTF	TGTGCCAGCAGTCCGCCGGACCGGGAAAACTATGGCTACACCTTC
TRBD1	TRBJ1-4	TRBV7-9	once	CASSPLGTGTEKLFF	TGTGCCAGCAGCCCGTTAGGGACAGGGACCGAAAAACTGTTTTTT
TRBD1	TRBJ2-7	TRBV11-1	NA	CASSLAGDRAFEQYF	TGTGCCAGCAGCTTAGCCGGGGACAGGGCATTCGAGCAGTACTTC
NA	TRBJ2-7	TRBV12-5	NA	CASGSSRSPSYEQYF	TGTGCTAGTGGTTCGTCGAGGAGCCCGTCCTACGAGCAGTACTTC
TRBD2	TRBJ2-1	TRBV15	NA	CATSRDGRGNEQFF	TGTGCCACCAGCAGAGACGGGAGGGGGAATGAGCAGTTCTTC
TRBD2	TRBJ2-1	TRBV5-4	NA	CASSTGLGTEQFF	TGTGCCAGCAGCACCGGACTAGGGACTGAGCAGTTCTTC
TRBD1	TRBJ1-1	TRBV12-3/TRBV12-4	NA	CASRGDRWNEAFF	TGTGCCAGCAGGGGGGACAGGTGGAATGAAGCTTTCTTT
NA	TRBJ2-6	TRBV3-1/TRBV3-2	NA	CASKRGGSGANVLTF	TGTGCCAGCAAAAGGGGGGGCTCTGGGGCCAACGTCCTGACTTTC
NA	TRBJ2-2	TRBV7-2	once	CASSSQASTGELFF	TGTGCCAGCAGCTCCCAGGCGAGCACCGGGGAGCTGTTTTTT
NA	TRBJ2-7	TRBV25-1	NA	CASSDRTGTGSYEQYF	TGTGCCAGCAGTGACCGAACAGGGACGGGCTCCTACGAGCAGTACTTC
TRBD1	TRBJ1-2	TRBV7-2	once	CASSLAGASGGYGYTF	TGTGCCAGCAGCTTAGCGGGCGCGTCAGGGGGCTATGGCTACACCTTC
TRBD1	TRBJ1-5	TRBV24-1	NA	CATSDPGQGADGQHF	TGTGCCACCAGTGACCCGGGACAGGGTGCCGACGGGCAGCATTTT
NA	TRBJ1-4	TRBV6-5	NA	CASTFRGAGEKLFF	TGTGCCAGCACTTTCCGGGGGGCAGGTGAAAAACTGTTTTTT